Shown below are 5 T cell receptor beta chains from a single sample sequenced in a study of CD4 T cells in relation to SARS-CoV-2 and coronaviruses. The unexposed donors gave CD4+ T cells in 2011-2018, prior to COVID-19. CD4+ T cells were isolated from the cells after more than 8 days of culture. Some clones are missing from TCRdb's copy, which holds only in-frame ones; the method was immunoSEQ multiplex PCR. The sample holds 23,000 or so clones, over 65% seen once. The antigens of these receptors remain unknown. Material: CD4+ T cells from PBMCs, cultured in vitro. The receptors come from a human donor in good health.

The chain joins TRBV7-9 to TRBJ1-2; possibly TRBD1 for D (5 bases). The CDR3 covers 13 residues. V was cut by 4 bases and J by 7 bases, with 13 bases left in between. Looked up from germline, CDR1 is SEHNR and CDR2 is FQNEAQ (reference sequence). CDR3 coding DNA: TGTGCCAGCAGCTCGACAGCGGGGACTGGCTACACCTTC. It yields the protein CASSSTAGTGYTF.

The V call is TRBV3-1 (or the pseudogene TRBV3-2), the J call TRBJ2-1; 7 positions agree with TRBD1. V was pared by 4 bases and J by 0 bases, with 6 bases of the junction left unmatched. The CDR3 consists of 16 residues. Germline CDR1 and CDR2: LGHDT and YNNKEL (reference sequence). DNA for the CDR3: TGTGCCAGCAGCCTTTTTACAGGGGCCTCCTACAATGAGCAGTTCTTC. Translated, it gives CASSLFTGASYNEQFF.

This chain connects TRBV19 to TRBJ1-4; the D is unclear. Trimming cost V 11 bases and J 7 bases, with 20 bases left between them. This CDR3 is 14 amino acids long. Germline V gene sequence: CDR1 LNHDA, CDR2 SQIVND (reference sequence). The CDR3 is CASNVGLLGEKLFF. DNA for the CDR3: TGTGCCTCTAACGTTGGCTTGCTGGGTGAAAAACTGTTTTTT.

The V and J genes are TRBV4-3 and TRBJ2-5; weak D call: TRBD1 (6 bases). CDR3 size: 14 residues. CDR1 and CDR2 from the germline V gene are LGHNA and YSLEER. V was clipped by 4 bases and J by 5 bases, with 14 bases between them. CDR3 region: CASSLVAGEETQYF. The CDR3 nucleotides read TGCGCCAGCAGCCTCGTTGCAGGGGAGGAGACCCAGTACTTC.

The chain has TRBV18 and TRBJ2-3; TRBD2 matches at 7 bases. Germline lookup yields CDR1 KGHSH and CDR2 LQKENI. This CDR3 region has 14 residues. V lost 4 bases, J lost 1 base, and 2 bases stayed unmatched. CDR3 protein: CASSLTSGTDTQYF. The CDR3 bases are TGTGCCAGCTCACTAACTAGCGGCACAGATACGCAGTATTTT.